Detailed here is one TCR beta chain. What this receptor recognizes is not known. The record has no base qualities; no much larger clone is one base away. The germline V gene (reference sequence) gives CDR1 as SEHNR and CDR2 as FQNEAQ. The CDR3 goes from the cysteine to the phenylalanine over 14 residues. CDR3 DNA only is kept here, 42 bases in frame from base 1. This specimen belongs to a study of blood T cells in healthy people across ages (dated by TCRdb to between 2014 and 2016). Background on the whole study: In model experiments, template switching captured about one uniquely barcoded TCR beta cDNA molecule for every two T cells. Using deep sequencing normalized with unique cDNA molecular identifiers, the study measured how TCR beta repertoire diversity changes with age. To avoid experimental bias, donors of different ages were randomly spread across the sequencing lanes. The donors were split into four age groups: young (average 16 years), middle-aged (roughly 39), aged (roughly 60) and long-lived (approximately 80). The study analyzed two additional independent replicas of 1 million unique cDNA reads from the same blood draw for two donors, one aged 18 to 29 and one aged 80 or older. What the authors observed across the whole study: The percentage of naive T cells measured by flow cytometry correlated strongly with observed TCR beta diversity. Estimates of total diversity based on one million sequenced T cells were regarded as lower bounds and as underestimates. Because the CMV infection status of the donors was unknown, age-related changes in expanded clonotypes may potentially have been confounded. Compared with the aged group, more naive CD4+ T cells, fewer expanded clones and increased TCR diversity were shown by the long-lived group, suggesting age selection. Observed TCR beta diversity per million T cells fell roughly linearly with age, and a significant reduction was already apparent by age roughly 40. Bulk unsorted PBMC profiling prevented conclusive comparison of naive and antigen-experienced compartments.

Donors were about 36 systemically healthy Caucasian individuals from Russia aged roughly 6 to 90 years. Each donor gave 8 to 10 milliliters of peripheral blood, collected into EDTA-treated Vacutainer tubes. PBMCs were isolated by Ficoll-Paque density-gradient centrifugation, with at least 6.5 million obtained per sample. Trizol reagent was used to extract total RNA from PBMCs, with at least 6 micrograms per sample. For every donor, flow cytometry on a PBMC aliquot measured the percentage of naive CD45RAhigh/CD27high T cells. Libraries were constructed by 5' RACE. Sequencer: Illumina HiSeq 2500. A second roughly 7 to 11 cycle PCR used a sample-barcoded 5' primer and a J-beta primer mix. Each TCR beta cDNA molecule received a unique molecular identifier from a template-switch 5' adaptor carrying 12 random nucleotides. At least 3 million CDR3-containing paired-end reads were obtained from each sample. First-strand cDNA synthesis was performed from all RNA using the Mint cDNA synthesis kit, with priming by a TRBC-specific oligonucleotide. Following uracil-DNA glycosylase treatment, a first 18-cycle PCR with universal primers M1SS and BC2_uni_R was performed on all cDNA. The authors' analysis ran thus. Normalization of each sample was performed by random selection of 1 million high-quality reads, each carrying a distinct molecular identifier. Reads with shared molecular identifiers were discarded instead of being binned into consensus sequences. MiTCR, set to a Q25 quality threshold and the strictest error-elimination algorithm, was used for CDR3 identification, clonotype clustering and error correction. A nonparametric unseen species model with Euler transformation was used to estimate a lower bound on total TCR beta diversity. Using fastp trimming at Q25 and MiXCR clonotype assembly, TCRdb reanalyzed the public sequencing data and kept in-frame beta chains. Each entry is one CDR3 protein sequence, shown with its most common DNA and genes. The V and J calls, along with clone size, are taken from TCRdb and not from the paper's own processing. The sample profile shows around 1,000,000 distinct CDR3 sequences; 30% to 40% of them were found once. The top ten clones comprise 13% of the sample.

The TCR comes from a man between 18 and 29 years old in good health. Recombination connected TRBV7-9 to TRBJ2-1; the D gene is not confidently resolved. Near its end, the DNA agrees better with TRBJ2-7, so the J call may be wrong. The source material was blood. The CDR3 corresponds to CASSLASSYNEQYF. The nucleotides read TGTGCCAGCAGTTTGGCAAGCTCCTACAATGAGCAGTACTTC.